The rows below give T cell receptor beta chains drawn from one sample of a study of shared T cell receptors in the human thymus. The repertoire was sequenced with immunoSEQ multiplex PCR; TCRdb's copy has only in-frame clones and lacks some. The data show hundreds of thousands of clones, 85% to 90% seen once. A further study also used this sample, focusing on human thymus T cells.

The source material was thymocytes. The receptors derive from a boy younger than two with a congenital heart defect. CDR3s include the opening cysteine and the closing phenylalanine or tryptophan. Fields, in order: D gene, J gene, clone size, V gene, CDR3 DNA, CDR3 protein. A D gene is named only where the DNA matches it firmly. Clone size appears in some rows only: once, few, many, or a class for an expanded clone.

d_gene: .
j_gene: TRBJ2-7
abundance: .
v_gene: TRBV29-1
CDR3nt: TGCAGCGCGAAAAGGCAGGGAAACTACGAGCAGTACTTC
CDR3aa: CSAKRQGNYEQYF

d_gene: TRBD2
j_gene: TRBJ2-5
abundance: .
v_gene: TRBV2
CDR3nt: TGTGCCAGCACGCGGCTAGCGGGGCAAGAGACCCAGTACTTC
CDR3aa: CASTRLAGQETQYF

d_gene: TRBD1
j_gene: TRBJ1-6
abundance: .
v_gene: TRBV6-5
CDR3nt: TGTGCCAGCAGTTACCGACAGGGGATGGATAATTCACCCCTCCACTTT
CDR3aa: CASSYRQGMDNSPLHF

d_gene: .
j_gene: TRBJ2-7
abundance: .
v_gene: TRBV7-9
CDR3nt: TGTGCCAGCAGCTTAGGTCGGTCCGAGCAGTACTTC
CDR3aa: CASSLGRSEQYF

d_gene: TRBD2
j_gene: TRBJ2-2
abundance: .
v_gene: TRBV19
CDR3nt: TGTGCCAGTAGTATATTCGCGGGAGGGAACGGGGAGCTGTTTTTT
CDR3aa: CASSIFAGGNGELFF

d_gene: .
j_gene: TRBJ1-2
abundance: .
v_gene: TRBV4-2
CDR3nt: TGTGCCAGCAGCCCGCTGATGCATTCAGGGGACTATGGCTACACCTTC
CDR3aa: CASSPLMHSGDYGYTF

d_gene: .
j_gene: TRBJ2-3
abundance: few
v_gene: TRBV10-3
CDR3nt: TGTGCCATCAGTGAGACAGCTAGCAGAGATACGCAGTATTTT
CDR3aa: CAISETASRDTQYF

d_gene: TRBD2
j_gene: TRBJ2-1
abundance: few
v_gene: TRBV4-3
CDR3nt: TGCGCCAGCAGCAGCCGGACTAGCGGGAGAGGCAATGAGCAGTTCTTC
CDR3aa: CASSSRTSGRGNEQFF

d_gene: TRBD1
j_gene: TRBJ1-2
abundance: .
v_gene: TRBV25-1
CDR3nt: TGTGCCAGCAGTGCCTACAGGGGCGCTAACTATGGCTACACCTTC
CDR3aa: CASSAYRGANYGYTF

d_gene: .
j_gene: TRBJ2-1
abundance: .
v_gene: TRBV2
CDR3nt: TGTGCCAAGGGGGATAGCGTCAACCCGAAGGCTGAGCAGTTCTTC
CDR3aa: CAKGDSVNPKAEQFF

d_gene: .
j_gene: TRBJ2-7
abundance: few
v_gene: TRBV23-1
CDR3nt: TGCGCCAGCACCCCGGTCGAGCAGTACTTC
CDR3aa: CASTPVEQYF

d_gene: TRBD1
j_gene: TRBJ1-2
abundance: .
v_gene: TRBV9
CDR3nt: TGTGCCAGCAGCGGACCAATGGACAGGGTCTGGGATGGCTACACCTTC
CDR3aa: CASSGPMDRVWDGYTF

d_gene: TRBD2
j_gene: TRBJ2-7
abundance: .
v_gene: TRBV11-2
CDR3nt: TGTGCCAGCAGCCCCCTTCCGTCTAGCGGGAGGGCCTGGTACGAGCAGTACTTC
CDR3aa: CASSPLPSSGRAWYEQYF

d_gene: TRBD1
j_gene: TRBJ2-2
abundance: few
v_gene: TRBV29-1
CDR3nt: TGCAGCGTCCGACAGGGGACCGGGGAGCTGTTTTTT
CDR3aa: CSVRQGTGELFF

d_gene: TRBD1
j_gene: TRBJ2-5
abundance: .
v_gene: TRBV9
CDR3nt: TGTGCCAGCAGCGTAAGGGACAGGGGATCCGAGACCCAGTACTTC
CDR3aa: CASSVRDRGSETQYF

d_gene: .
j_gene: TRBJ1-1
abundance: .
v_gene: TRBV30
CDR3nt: TGTGCCTGGAGTGCTCGGGAGCCGAACACTGAAGCTTTCTTT
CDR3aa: CAWSAREPNTEAFF

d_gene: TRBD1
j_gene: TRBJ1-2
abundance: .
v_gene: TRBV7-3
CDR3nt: TGTGCCAGCAGTTTGGGACAGGGGGATGGCTACACCTTC
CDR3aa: CASSLGQGDGYTF

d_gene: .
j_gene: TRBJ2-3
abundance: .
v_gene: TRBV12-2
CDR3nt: TGTGCAAGTCGCCGAAGCGGGGAGGGCGCAGATACGCAGTATTTT
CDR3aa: CASRRSGEGADTQYF

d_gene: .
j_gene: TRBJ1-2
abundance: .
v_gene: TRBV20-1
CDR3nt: TGCAGTGCTAGGGACAAGTATGGCTACACCTTC
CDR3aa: CSARDKYGYTF

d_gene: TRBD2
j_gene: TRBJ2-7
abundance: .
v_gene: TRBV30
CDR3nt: TGTGCCTGGAGTGTTAGGCTAGCGGGAACCTACGAGCAGTACTTC
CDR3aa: CAWSVRLAGTYEQYF

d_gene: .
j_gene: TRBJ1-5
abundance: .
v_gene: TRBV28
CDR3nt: TGTGCCAGCGAGGGGGTATTCACAGGACCCATGGGGCGAGCAAATCAGCCCCAGCATTTT
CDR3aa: CASEGVFTGPMGRANQPQHF